These 24 T cell receptor beta chains were all obtained from the same sample, sequenced in a study of blood T cells in healthy people across ages (dated by TCRdb to the mid-2010s). Library preparation used 5' RACE. TCRdb lists the instrument as Illumina HiSeq 2500. The second PCR ran for about 7 to 11 cycles and used a J-beta primer mix along with a sample-barcoded 5' primer. In TCRdb, the public reads were trimmed at Q25 with fastp and aligned with MiXCR, with productive beta chains retained. Each entry is one CDR3 protein sequence, shown with its most common DNA and genes. The sample yields over 1,200,000 distinct CDR3 sequences; around 55% were counted once. The top ten hold about 6.7% of the sample. The sequencing sample was made of blood. Receptors were obtained from a man between 18 and 29 years old in good health.

This rearrangement joins TRBV6-2 or TRBV6-3 to TRBJ2-7, with D perhaps TRBD1 or TRBD2 (5 bases each). This CDR3 comprises 14 residues. Germline V gene sequence: CDR1 MNHEY, CDR2 SVGEGT. Trimming shortened V by 7 bases and J by 0 bases, and 13 bases separated the two germline ends. The CDR3 DNA reads TGTGCCAGCACCGACGGGGCAGCCTCCTACGAGCAGTACTTC. It yields the protein CASTDGAASYEQYF.

The chain couples TRBV7-9 to TRBJ2-3, with TRBD1 as a possible D gene (5 bases). CDR1 is SEHNR and CDR2 is FQNEAQ in the germline V gene (reference sequence). The CDR3 spans 14 residues. V was pared by 4 bases and J by 4 bases, with 12 bases between. CDR3: CASSSTGFPDTQYF. In nucleotides, the CDR3 is TGTGCCAGCAGCTCCACAGGATTCCCAGATACGCAGTATTTT.

This clonotype is a singleton in its sample. This rearrangement joins TRBV4-3 to TRBJ2-7; D might be TRBD1 (6 bases). Germline CDR1 LGHNA, CDR2 YSLEER. CDR3 length: 15 amino acids. V lost 4 bases to trimming and J lost 7 bases, with 20 bases between them. The CDR3 sequence is CASSREGFGGEEQYF. CDR3 sequence (DNA): TGCGCCAGCAGCCGTGAGGGGTTTGGGGGCGAGGAGCAGTACTTC.

Turning to this clonotype: The junction differs from germline at one of its ends, possibly a read error. The rearrangement joins TRBV5-1 to TRBJ1-1; perhaps TRBD1 as D (6 bases). CDR3 length: 14 residues. CDR1 is SGHRS and CDR2 is YFSETQ in the germline V gene. CDR3 sequence: CASSLRGAGTEAFF. The CDR3 DNA sequence: TGTGCCAGCAGCCTCAGGGGCGCCGGAACTGAAGCTTTCTTT.

This clonotype was counted a few times. The genes are TRBV6-6 and TRBJ1-2; possibly TRBD1 for D (6 bases). Germline values: CDR1 MNHNY, CDR2 SVGAGI (reference sequence). CDR3 length: 15 residues. The V gene lost 5 bases and the J gene lost 5 bases, with 18 bases spanning the gap. The chain's CDR3 is CASSPNPTGYYGYTF. The CDR3 DNA follows: TGTGCCAGCAGTCCTAACCCGACAGGATATTATGGCTACACCTTC.

The chain is built from TRBV29-1 and TRBJ2-2; 7 bases align to TRBD2. Trimming at V came to 5 bases and at J to 3 bases, leaving 12 bases not matched to a gene. From germline, CDR1 is SQVTM and CDR2 ANQGSEA. The CDR3 contains 16 residues. CDR3 sequence reads: CSVMNRGRDDTGELFF. CDR3 DNA sequence: TGCAGCGTTATGAACCGAGGGAGGGACGACACCGGGGAGCTGTTTTTT.

The chain links TRBV4-1 to TRBJ1-4; perhaps TRBD1 as D (6 bases). The CDR3 totals 15 residues. In germline, CDR1 is MGHRA, CDR2 YSYEKL. Trimming took off 2 bases at V and 4 bases at J, with 11 bases between the two ends. The CDR3 coding sequence is TGCGCCAGCAGCCAACTCACAGGGTTTAATGAAAAACTGTTTTTT. It codes for CASSQLTGFNEKLFF.

The rearrangement links TRBV3-1 to TRBJ2-5; 8 positions agree with TRBD2. CDR3 length: 16 residues. Per the germline V gene, CDR1 is LGHDT and CDR2 is YNNKEL (reference sequence). Trimming took 1 base from V and 4 from J; bases not matched to a gene: 8. CDR3 region: CASSQVLVSGIETQYF. The DNA of the CDR3 is TGTGCCAGCAGCCAAGTGCTGGTTAGCGGGATAGAGACCCAGTACTTC.

The J gene is TRBJ2-7, the V gene TRBV4-2, with D hard to call. Trimming cost V 1 base and J 2 bases, with 15 bases left between them. Germline CDR1 reads LGHNA; CDR2 reads YNFKEQ. The CDR3 is made up of 16 amino acids. The CDR3 is CASSQGVEYDPYEQYF. In DNA form, the CDR3 reads TGTGCCAGCAGCCAAGGTGTAGAGTATGACCCCTACGAGCAGTACTTC.

The CDR3: CASRKKTAGGSNQETQYF. The CDR3 nucleotides are TGTGCCAGCAGGAAGAAGACGGCGGGGGGATCAAATCAAGAGACCCAGTACTTC. The chain combines TRBV2 with TRBJ2-5; 8 nucleotides agree with TRBD2. The ends lost 6 bases at V and 2 bases at J; junction bases unmatched: 17. Per the germline V gene, CDR1 is SNHLY and CDR2 is FYNNEI. CDR3 length: 18 amino acids.

This sequence joins TRBV6-6 and TRBJ1-4; TRBD1 might be the D (6 bases). This CDR3 is built from 15 residues. Germline loops: CDR1 MNHNY, CDR2 SVGAGI (reference sequence). Between the trimmed V and J ends, which lost 2 bases and 2 bases, there was a span of 9 bases. The CDR3 here is CASSYVGQTNEKLFF. The DNA for the CDR3 is TGTGCCAGCAGTTACGTTGGACAGACTAATGAAAAACTGTTTTTT.

Concerning this clonotype itself: One end of the junction does not line up with germline, which may come from a read error. The V and J genes are TRBV20-1 and TRBJ2-1; TRBD2 might be the D (6 bases). CDR3 length equals 18 residues. Per germline, CDR1 DFQATT and CDR2 SNEGSKA (reference sequence). The CDR3 region has the DNA TGCGGTGCTAGAAACTCCGGCGGGGTGGGCTATGGCTACAATGAGCAGTTCTTC. As protein: CGARNSGGVGYGYNEQFF.

The V and J genes are TRBV29-1 and TRBJ1-4; D gene unclear. This CDR3 region has 12 residues. CDR1 SQVTM and CDR2 ANQGSEA come from the germline V gene. The germline V and J ends were trimmed by 4 bases and 0 bases, with 3 bases remaining between them. CDR3 loop: CSVGSTNEKLFF. The CDR3 nucleotides are TGCAGCGTTGGTTCAACTAATGAAAAACTGTTTTTT.

This clonotype was found a few times. This chain uses TRBV2 with TRBJ2-5; D uncertain. The germline V gene has CDR1 SNHLY and CDR2 FYNNEI. The CDR3 has 15 residues. V lost 4 bases and J lost 2, with 14 bases in between. The CDR3 DNA is TGTGCCAGCAGTGCCCAGAGTAGTGCACAAGAGACCCAGTACTTC. It translates to CASSAQSSAQETQYF.

The chain employs TRBV3-1 and TRBJ2-3; perhaps D is TRBD1 or TRBD2 (5 bases each). V was cut by 2 bases and J by 2 bases, with 14 bases left in between. The CDR3 is made up of 16 amino acids. CDR1 and CDR2 from the germline V gene are LGHDT and YNNKEL (reference sequence). CDR3 amino acids: CASSQTPGPVTDTQYF. The CDR3 DNA reads TGTGCCAGCAGCCAAACCCCGGGACCCGTCACAGATACGCAGTATTTT.

The rearrangement joins TRBV12-3 or TRBV12-4 to TRBJ2-3; 10 nucleotides align to TRBD2. The CDR3 is made up of 20 amino acids. J was trimmed by 3 bases and V by 5 bases; bases with no gene match: 20. CDR3 protein: CASSPTRYSGRASETDTQYF. The CDR3 DNA sequence: TGTGCCAGCAGTCCCACTCGGTACAGCGGGAGGGCCAGTGAAACAGATACGCAGTATTTT.

The chain employs TRBV27 and TRBJ1-1; 7 positions match TRBD1. The CDR3 is made up of 15 amino acids. J lost 1 base, V lost 6 bases, and 8 bases had no gene match. Germline loops: CDR1 MNHEY, CDR2 SMNVEV (reference sequence). The CDR3 here is CASSLQGRPNTEAFF. The CDR3 nucleotides read TGTGCCAGCAGCCTACAGGGGCGACCGAACACTGAAGCTTTCTTT.

V usage is TRBV29-1 and J usage is TRBJ2-1; the match to TRBD1 covers 8 bases. The CDR3 consists of 12 residues. The germline CDR1 and CDR2 sequences are SQVTM and ANQGSEA. J lost 8 bases, V lost 4 bases, and 4 bases had no gene match. The CDR3 region is CSVVQGVDEQFF. CDR3 DNA sequence: TGCAGCGTTGTACAGGGGGTGGATGAGCAGTTCTTC.

This clonotype turned up a few times. This chain uses TRBV10-3 with TRBJ2-7; D remains unclear. This CDR3 spans 12 amino acids. Germline V gene sequence: CDR1 ENHRY, CDR2 SYGVKD. The V and J ends lost 3 bases and 4 bases respectively, with 7 bases between them. In nucleotides, the CDR3 is TGTGCCATCAGTGATCCAATTTACGAGCAGTACTTC. Translation: CAISDPIYEQYF.

The chain employs TRBV25-1 and TRBJ1-4; no clear D gene. The germline CDR1 and CDR2 sequences are MGHDK and SYGVNS. The CDR3 is made up of 11 amino acids. Trimming left V 2 bases short and J 5 bases short, with 0 bases between. The DNA of the CDR3 is TGTGCCAGCAGTGAAAATGAAAAACTGTTTTTT. This sequence encodes CASSENEKLFF. Full variable domain (remainder filled in from reference TRBV25-1 and TRBJ1-4): EADIYQTPRYLVIGTGKKITLECSQTMGHDKMYWYQQDPGMELHLIHYSYGVNSTEKGDLSSESTVSRIRTEHFPLTLESARPSHTSQYLCASSENEKLFFGSGTQLSVL.

The chain is built from TRBV7-2 and TRBJ2-4, with D maybe TRBD2 (6 bases). The DNA end is more similar to TRBJ2-7, so the J call may be wrong. The CDR3 is 15 residues long. Germline CDR1 and CDR2: SGHTA and FQGNSA. The CDR3 region has the DNA TGTGCCAGCAGCTTAGTGGCGGGGTCAGACTACGAGCAGTACTTC. It codes for CASSLVAGSDYEQYF.

Details on this clonotype: The junction departs from the called germline gene at one end, perhaps through a read error. The rearrangement joins TRBV29-1 to TRBJ2-1, with TRBD1 identical over 8 bases. The CDR3 consists of 14 residues. Germline CDR1 reads SQVTM; CDR2 reads ANQGSEA. CDR3 protein: CGVRDRGPPKEQFF. CDR3 DNA sequence: TGCGGCGTTAGAGACAGGGGCCCGCCCAAGGAGCAGTTCTTC.

V usage is TRBV20-1 and J usage is TRBJ1-6; D gene uncertain. V shed 3 bases and J shed 8 bases, with 8 bases lying between them. This CDR3 region has 12 residues. Germline V lookup: CDR1 DFQATT, CDR2 SNEGSKA (reference sequence). The CDR3 protein is CSARRFDSPLHF. The CDR3 DNA follows: TGCAGTGCTAGGAGATTTGATTCACCCCTCCACTTT.

This clonotype appeared a single time. This rearrangement joins TRBV20-1 to TRBJ2-1; D not resolved. Deletions cut 3 bases from V and 0 bases from J, with 12 bases between. The CDR3 spans 15 residues. Germline CDR1 DFQATT, CDR2 SNEGSKA (reference sequence). CDR3 sequence: CSARRRVSSYNEQFF. The DNA of the CDR3 is TGCAGTGCTAGGCGCCGCGTCAGCTCCTACAATGAGCAGTTCTTC.